The clone carrying this TCR beta chain appeared many times. Its antigen is unknown. V was clipped by 7 bases and J by 1 base, with 22 bases between them. The CDR3 spans 17 residues. Germline V gives CDR1 SGHAT, CDR2 FQNNGV. The data originate from a study of T cell repertoires in cytomegalovirus infection. Across the study: CMV infection together with matching HLA type was indicated by public TCR beta signatures.

Findings of the study overall: CMV-specific HLA-C-restricted TCR beta clonotypes dominated the ex vivo response.

Via MiXCR, TCRdb re-called the reads, giving one row per CDR3 protein. Among some 350,000 distinct CDR3 sequences listed, 15% to 20% were seen once. The sequence derives from a human donor in good health (CMV status not recorded). Some clones in this sample may be carry-over from other donors' samples. Material: PBMCs. The chain couples TRBV11-2 to TRBJ1-1, with a tentative D call TRBD1 (5 bases). As DNA, the CDR3 is TGTGCCAGCACCCGGGGCCATCGGCGGATCCAGAACACTGAAGCTTTCTTT. This encodes CASTRGHRRIQNTEAFF.